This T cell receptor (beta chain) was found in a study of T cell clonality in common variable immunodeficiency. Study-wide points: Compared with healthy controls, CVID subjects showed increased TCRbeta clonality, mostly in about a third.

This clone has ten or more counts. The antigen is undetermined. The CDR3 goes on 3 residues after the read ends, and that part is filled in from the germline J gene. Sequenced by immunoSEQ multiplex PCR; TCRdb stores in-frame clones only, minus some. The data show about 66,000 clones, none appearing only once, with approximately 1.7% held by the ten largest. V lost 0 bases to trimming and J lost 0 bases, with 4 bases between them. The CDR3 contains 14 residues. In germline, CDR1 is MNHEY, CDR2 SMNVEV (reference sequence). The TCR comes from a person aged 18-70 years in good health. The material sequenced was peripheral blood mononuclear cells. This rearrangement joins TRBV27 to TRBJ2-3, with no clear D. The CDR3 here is CASSLSFSTDTQYF. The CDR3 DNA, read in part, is TGTGCCAGCAGTTTATCCTTCAGCACAGATACG.